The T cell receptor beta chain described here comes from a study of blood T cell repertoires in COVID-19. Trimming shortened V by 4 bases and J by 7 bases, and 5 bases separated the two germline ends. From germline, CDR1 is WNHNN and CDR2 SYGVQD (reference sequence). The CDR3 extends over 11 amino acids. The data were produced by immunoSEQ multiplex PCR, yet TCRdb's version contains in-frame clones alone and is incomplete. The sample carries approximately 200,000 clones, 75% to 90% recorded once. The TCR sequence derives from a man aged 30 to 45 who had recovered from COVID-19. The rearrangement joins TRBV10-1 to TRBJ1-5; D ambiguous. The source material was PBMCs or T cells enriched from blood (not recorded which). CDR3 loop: CASSGGQPQHF. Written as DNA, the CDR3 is TGCGCCAGCAGTGGTGGCCAGCCCCAGCATTTT.